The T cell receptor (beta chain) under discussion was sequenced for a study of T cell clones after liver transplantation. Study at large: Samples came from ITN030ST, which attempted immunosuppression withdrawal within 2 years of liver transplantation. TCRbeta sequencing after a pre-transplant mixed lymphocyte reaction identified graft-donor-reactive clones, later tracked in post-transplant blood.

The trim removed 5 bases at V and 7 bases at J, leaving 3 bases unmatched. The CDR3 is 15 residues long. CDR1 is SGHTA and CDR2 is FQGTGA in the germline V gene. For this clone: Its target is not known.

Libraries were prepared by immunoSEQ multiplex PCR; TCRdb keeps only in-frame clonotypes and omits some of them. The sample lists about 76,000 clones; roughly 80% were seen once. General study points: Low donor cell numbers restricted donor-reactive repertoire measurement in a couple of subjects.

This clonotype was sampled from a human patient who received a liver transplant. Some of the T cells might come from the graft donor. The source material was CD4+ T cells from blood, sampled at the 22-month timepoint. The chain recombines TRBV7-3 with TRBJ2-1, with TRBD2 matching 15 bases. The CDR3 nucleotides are TGTGCCAGCAGCAACGGACTAGCGGGAGGGAATGAGCAGTTCTTC. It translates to CASSNGLAGGNEQFF.